The 6 T cell receptor beta chains in this list originate from one sample, sequenced in a study of blood T cell repertoires in COVID-19. TCRdb keeps only in-frame clones here, not all; method: immunoSEQ multiplex PCR. This sample has about 670,000 clones; approximately 90% occur once, and the top ten carry more than 0.25%. The sequencing input was peripheral blood. The receptors here all came from a woman aged 18-30 years with acute or convalescent COVID-19.

The chain carries TRBV30 and TRBJ1-2; perhaps TRBD1 as D (6 bases). This CDR3 region has 12 residues. V was cut by 0 bases and J by 7 bases, with 9 bases left in between. Germline V gives CDR1 GTSNPN, CDR2 SVGIG (reference sequence). CDR3 sequence reads: CAWSVGASGYTF. The CDR3 DNA is TGTGCCTGGAGTGTGGGGGCGAGTGGCTACACCTTC.

The CDR3, as DNA: TGTGCCAGCACAAGCAGGGTGGGGAATCAGCCCCAGCATTTT. Translation gives CASTSRVGNQPQHF. The gene calls are TRBV6-5 and TRBJ1-5, with D possibly being TRBD1 (5 bases). Deletions cut 7 bases from V and 4 bases from J, with 14 bases between. Germline lookup yields CDR1 MNHEY and CDR2 SVGAGI. This CDR3 comprises 14 residues.

V gene TRBV15 combines with J gene TRBJ2-2, with D perhaps matching TRBD2 (6 bases). CDR3 length equals 17 residues. The germline V gene has CDR1 LNHNV and CDR2 YYDKDF (reference sequence). The V end lost 0 bases, the J end lost 1 base, and 12 bases lay between the germline ends. The CDR3 sequence is CATSRDGGRRNTGELFF. CDR3 DNA: TGTGCCACCAGCAGAGATGGGGGGAGGCGGAACACCGGGGAGCTGTTTTTT.

This clone showed up just a few times. This chain joins TRBV4-1 and TRBJ2-7; 9 bases line up with TRBD1. The CDR3 runs 15 residues. Germline assignment: CDR1 MGHRA and CDR2 YSYEKL. Unmatched junction bases numbered 7, after V lost 0 bases and J lost 7 bases. The CDR3, as DNA: TGCGCCAGCAGCCAAGAGGGACAGGGACCAAATGAGCAGTACTTC. It encodes CASSQEGQGPNEQYF.

The chain links TRBV4-2 to TRBJ2-2; D not resolved. Germline V gene data show CDR1 as LGHNA and CDR2 as YNFKEQ. The CDR3 contains 15 residues. The V gene lost 1 base and the J gene lost 2 bases, with 8 bases spanning the gap. The CDR3: CASSQVTGNTGELFF. The CDR3 coding sequence is TGTGCCAGCAGCCAAGTTACGGGTAACACCGGGGAGCTGTTTTTT.

This clone was counted between two and nine times. The rearrangement links TRBV2 to TRBJ1-1, with 7 bases fitting TRBD1. The CDR3 is 13 residues long. Germline V CDR1 and CDR2: SNHLY, FYNNEI. J was trimmed by 7 bases and V by 3 bases; bases with no gene match: 5. CDR3 DNA sequence: TGTGCCAGCAGTGACCGGGACAGTTATGAAGCTTTCTTT. Residues: CASSDRDSYEAFF. The complete variable domain, with remaining parts taken from reference TRBV2 and TRBJ1-1, reads EPEVTQTPSHQVTQMGQEVILRCVPISNHLYFYWYRQILGQKVEFLVSFYNNEISEKSEIFDDQFSVERPDGSNFTLKIRSTKLEDSAMYFCASSDRDSYEAFFGQGTRLTVV.